The clone carrying this T cell receptor beta chain came up many times. What it binds is not known. This specimen belongs to a study of neurological immune-mediated disorders. Study-wide results and caveats: Across subjects, no CDR3 amino acid sequence appeared in expanded clones of more than one subject, a finding that suggested private repertoires in all groups.

The cDNA was produced through 5'RACE with 10-nucleotide random UMIs. TCRdb processed the 5' RACE reads anew with MiXCR; each CDR3 protein has one entry. Of about 16,000 distinct CDR3 sequences in the sample, about 9% were seen once. V lost 3 bases and J 0 bases, leaving 12 bases between the germline ends. The CDR3 has 15 amino acids. Germline values: CDR1 SGHDN, CDR2 FVKESK. The sequence was obtained from a man in his forties or fifties in good health. Sequenced sample: CD8+ T cells from blood. V usage is TRBV14 and J usage is TRBJ2-7; tentative D call: TRBD1 (5 bases). The CDR3 nucleotides are TGTGCCAGCAGCCAGGACGTAGGGGACTCCTACGAGCAGTACTTC. Protein sequence: CASSQDVGDSYEQYF.